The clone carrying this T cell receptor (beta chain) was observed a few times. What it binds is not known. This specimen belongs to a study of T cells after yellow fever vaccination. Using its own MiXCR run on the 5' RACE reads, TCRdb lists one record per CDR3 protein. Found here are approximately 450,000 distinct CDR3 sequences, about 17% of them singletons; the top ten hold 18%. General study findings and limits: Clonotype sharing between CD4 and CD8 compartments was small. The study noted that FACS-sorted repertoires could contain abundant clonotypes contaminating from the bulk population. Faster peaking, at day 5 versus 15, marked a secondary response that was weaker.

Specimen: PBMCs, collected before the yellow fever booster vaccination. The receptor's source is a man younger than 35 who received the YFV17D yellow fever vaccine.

CDR3 nucleotides: TGTGCCAGCAGTTGGGCGAGGGACAGGGAGTCGGGGGAGCTGTTTTTT. This codes for CASSWARDRESGELFF. This chain joins TRBV12-3 or TRBV12-4 and TRBJ2-2; 9 nucleotides line up with TRBD1. V lost 4 bases to trimming and J lost 8 bases; unmatched junction nucleotides: 11. The CDR3 is 16 amino acids.